This TCR beta chain stems from a study of chemoradiotherapy in HPV16-positive cancers. CDR3 size: 15 residues. Germline loops: CDR1 SGHDT, CDR2 YYEEEE. V trimming: 0 bases; J trimming: 5 bases; junction bases outside the gene matches: 7. TCRdb's table, derived via immunoSEQ multiplex PCR, lists solely in-frame clones and lacks some. The repertoire consists of over 35,000 clones, with around three quarters occurring once and the leading ten covering under 5.5%. With regard to this clone: The antigen is undetermined.

Repertoires were sampled repeatedly during chemoradiotherapy. Whole-study findings and limits: Better recurrence-free survival went with HPV-responsive T-cell expansion in HPV16-positive patients. Candidate HPV-specific clones and E7-related TCR motifs grew in tumor during treatment. The functional HPV-specific definition rests on just a couple of HPV16-positive patients.

V is TRBV5-6 and J is TRBJ1-2; 7 positions agree with TRBD1. The source of this sequence is a human donor with HPV-associated anogenital cancer. The sequences come from blood, collected from a patient who underwent chemoradiotherapy. CDR3 DNA: TGTGCCAGCAGCTTGGAGCGCAGGGGGGGATATGGCTACACCTTC. Amino acid sequence: CASSLERRGGYGYTF.